Each of the 29 T cell receptor beta chains below was sequenced from the same sample in a study of breast tumors, draining lymph nodes, adjacent tissues. TCRdb recomputed calls from the multiplex PCR reads with MiXCR, one row per CDR3 protein. The repertoire holds around 150,000 distinct CDR3 sequences, with 20% to 25% as singletons. The lymph nodes were axillary draining lymph nodes from breast cancer patients. The sample comprised axillary lymph node tissue. Receptors were obtained from a female donor with breast cancer. Some clones in this sample may be carry-over from other donors' samples.

This clonotype has ten or more counts. The chain recombines TRBV6-5 with TRBJ2-3; TRBD1 matches at 7 bases. The trim removed 8 bases at V and 8 bases at J, leaving 13 bases unmatched. The CDR3 extends over 14 amino acids. Germline CDR1 and CDR2: MNHEY and SVGAGI. The CDR3 nucleotides are TGTGCCAGCCGAGGGGACAGCCCCTTTGGTACGCAGTATTTT. Protein: CASRGDSPFGTQYF.

In its sample, this clonotype was seen once. A much larger clone lies one base from this, so it may be a read error. This chain joins TRBV19 and TRBJ2-1; 12 nucleotides line up with TRBD2. In germline, CDR1 is LNHDA, CDR2 SQIVND (reference sequence). The CDR3 runs 15 residues. The trim removed 8 bases at V and 7 bases at J, leaving 9 bases unmatched. Here the CDR3 DNA reads TGTGCCAGTGCCCAGACTAGCGGGAGTGGAAATGAGCAGTTCTTC. Translated: CASAQTSGSGNEQFF.

A few counts support this clonotype. The rearrangement links TRBV28 to TRBJ1-4; the D gene is possibly TRBD1 (6 bases). The V and J ends lost 0 bases and 8 bases respectively, with 19 bases between them. The CDR3 runs 17 residues. The V gene's germline CDR1 is MDHEN and CDR2 SYDVKM. As DNA, the CDR3 is TGTGCCAGCAGTTTATGGGGGGTGGGGGGCAAGCACGAAAAACTGTTTTTT. The encoded protein is CASSLWGVGGKHEKLFF.

There are many counts of this clonotype. The chain employs TRBV27 and TRBJ2-7; TRBD2 matches 12 bases. Trimming removed 6 bases from V and 6 bases from J; junction bases left unmatched: 6. Germline assignment: CDR1 MNHEY and CDR2 SMNVEV (reference sequence). The CDR3 length is 14 residues. In nucleotides, the CDR3 is TGTGCCAGCAGGAGACTAGCGGGAGAGAGCGAGCAGTACTTC. Protein: CASRRLAGESEQYF.

This clonotype was detected only a few times. The chain is built from TRBV5-8 and TRBJ2-6; D remains unclear. This CDR3 region has 17 residues. Per the germline V gene, CDR1 is SGHTS and CDR2 is YDEGEE. Deletions cut 1 base from V and 0 bases from J, with 11 bases between. Written as DNA, the CDR3 is TGTGCCAGCAGCTTGCCCCCCCTGAACTCTGGGGCCAACGTCCTGACTTTC. The encoded protein is CASSLPPLNSGANVLTF.

This clonotype was counted at least ten times. The chain recombines TRBV7-3 with TRBJ1-3; D unresolved. CDR3 length: 13 amino acids. Germline V gene data show CDR1 as SGHTA and CDR2 as FQGTGA. Deletions cut 5 bases from V and 0 bases from J, with 5 bases between. Here the CDR3 DNA reads TGTGCCAGCAGCAGCTCCTCTGGAAACACCATATATTTT. It specifies CASSSSSGNTIYF.

This clonotype was seen repeatedly, ten times or more. This chain connects TRBV7-9 to TRBJ1-6, with D possibly being TRBD1 (5 bases). The germline V gene has CDR1 SEHNR and CDR2 FQNEAQ (reference sequence). Trimming cost V 6 bases and J 0 bases, with 9 bases left between them. The CDR3 has 15 residues. The CDR3 nucleotides read TGTGCCAGCAGAGGCGACAGCTCCTATAATTCACCCCTCCACTTT. It is translated as CASRGDSSYNSPLHF.

This clonotype came up many times. V and J are TRBV11-3 and TRBJ2-7, with 8 positions matching TRBD2. Germline trimming cut 7 bases from V and 6 bases from J; bases unmatched to any gene: 8. Germline loops: CDR1 SGHNT, CDR2 YENEEA. This CDR3 has 13 amino acids. Here the CDR3 DNA reads TGTGCCAGCAAACCCCGGGAGGGGACCGAGCAGTACTTC. Protein sequence: CASKPREGTEQYF.

This clonotype was recorded only once. This may stem from a read error, because a much larger clone lies one nucleotide away. This chain links TRBV27 with TRBJ1-6, with D maybe TRBD1 (6 bases). This CDR3 comprises 12 residues. Germline loops: CDR1 MNHEY, CDR2 SMNVEV (reference sequence). The CDR3 nucleotides are TGTGCCGGCAGTTTCGATACAGGGCCCCTCCACTTT. It encodes CAGSFDTGPLHF.

This clonotype has ten or more counts. The V gene is TRBV29-1, the J gene TRBJ2-3; TRBD2 matches 13 bases. With 7 bases clipped from V and 1 base from J, the junction kept 8 bases outside the gene matches. The V gene's germline CDR1 is SQVTM and CDR2 ANQGSEA. CDR3 length: 16 residues. The CDR3 loop reads CSATSGRGFGTDTQYF. The DNA for the CDR3 is TGCAGCGCCACTAGCGGGAGGGGATTCGGCACAGATACGCAGTATTTT.

About this clonotype itself: A much larger clone differs from this one at a single base, so this may be a read error. This chain links TRBV12-3 or TRBV12-4 with TRBJ2-2; D gene unclear. The CDR3 is 16 residues long. V lost 1 base to trimming and J lost 9 bases, with 18 bases between them. The CDR3 loop reads CASSLGGNTGPWELFF. CDR3 bases: TGTGCCAGCAGTTTAGGTGGAAACACCGGGCCCTGGGAGCTGTTTTTT.

This clonotype was seen many times. V is TRBV7-8 and J is TRBJ2-3; D not resolved. The CDR3 sequence is 14 residues long. Germline values: CDR1 SGHVS, CDR2 FQNEAQ. The V end was cut by 1 base, the J end by 2 bases, with 7 bases between. The CDR3 DNA is TGTGCCAGCAGCTTAGGGGCGTTCACAGATACGCAGTATTTT. As protein: CASSLGAFTDTQYF.

The V gene is TRBV4-1, the J gene TRBJ1-5; D may be TRBD1 (6 bases). Between the trimmed V and J ends, which lost 5 bases and 1 base, there was a span of 12 bases. Germline V lookup: CDR1 MGHRA, CDR2 YSYEKL. This CDR3 is 15 amino acids long. CDR3 loop: CASSEGGGSNQPQHF. The CDR3 DNA reads TGCGCCAGCAGCGAAGGGGGGGGGAGCAATCAGCCCCAGCATTTT.

The rearrangement joins TRBV28 to TRBJ2-3; D gene unclear. With the DNA end fitting TRBJ1-5 better, the J assignment may be wrong. Germline CDR1 MDHEN, CDR2 SYDVKM. This CDR3 is 16 amino acids long. CDR3 region: CASSSAGRAGTDTQHF. CDR3 sequence (DNA): TGTGCCAGCAGTTCAGCGGGGAGGGCTGGCACAGATACGCAGCATTTT.

At least ten counts were recorded for this clonotype. V is TRBV2 and J is TRBJ2-5; 9 nucleotides line up with TRBD1. The CDR3 length is 15 residues. From germline, CDR1 is SNHLY and CDR2 FYNNEI. Unmatched junction bases numbered 7, after V lost 7 bases and J lost 1 base. The chain's CDR3 is CASTGQGTLQETQYF. The CDR3 DNA reads as TGTGCCAGCACAGGACAGGGGACCCTCCAAGAGACCCAGTACTTC.

Concerning this clonotype: Just one base apart from a much larger clone, this may be a read error. J is TRBJ2-1 and V is TRBV6-5; 7 bases agree with TRBD2. Germline loops: CDR1 MNHEY, CDR2 SVGAGI. The CDR3 covers 16 residues. CDR3 coding DNA: TGTGCCAGCAGCTCTAGCGGATGGAGGTCCTACAATGAGCAGTCCTTC. Its translation: CASSSSGWRSYNEQSF.

This clonotype was found many times. This chain uses TRBV20-1 with TRBJ2-5; tentative D call: TRBD2 (6 bases). Between the trimmed V and J ends, which lost 4 bases and 2 bases, there was a span of 8 bases. There are 12 residues in the CDR3. From germline, CDR1 is DFQATT and CDR2 SNEGSKA (reference sequence). CDR3 loop: CSATAGQETQYF. CDR3 sequence (DNA): TGCAGTGCTACGGCGGGGCAAGAGACCCAGTACTTC.

This clonotype was recorded many times. V gene TRBV28 combines with J gene TRBJ2-3, with 7 bases lining up with TRBD1. The V segment lost 4 bases and the J segment 4 bases; nucleotides outside the gene matches: 11. This CDR3 contains 16 residues. Germline V lookup: CDR1 MDHEN, CDR2 SYDVKM. CDR3 in DNA: TGTGCCAGCAGTTCCACCGACAGGGATCCTTCAGATACGCAGTATTTT. Residues: CASSSTDRDPSDTQYF.

This clonotype was seen ten or more times. This chain connects TRBV6-1 to TRBJ2-7, with 8 positions matching TRBD1. The V gene's germline CDR1 is MNHNS and CDR2 SASEGT. V lost 0 bases, J lost 9 bases, and 7 bases stayed unmatched. This CDR3 comprises 14 residues. CDR3 DNA: TGTGCCAGCAGTGAAGCCGGACAGGGAAGGGGGCAGTACTTC. Translated, it gives CASSEAGQGRGQYF.

This clonotype appeared many times. The J gene is TRBJ2-7, the V gene TRBV10-2; 8 bases are a match to TRBD1. Germline CDR1 reads WSHSY; CDR2 reads SAAADI. The V and J ends lost 1 base and 0 bases, in that order; junction bases with no gene match: 5. The CDR3 spans 16 residues. CDR3 loop: CASSEWDRLSSYEQYF. The CDR3 nucleotides read TGCGCCAGCAGTGAGTGGGACAGGCTCAGCTCCTACGAGCAGTACTTC.

This chain links TRBV6-2 or TRBV6-3 with TRBJ1-5, with a possible D match to TRBD1 (6 bases). V shed 7 bases and J shed 7 bases, with 14 bases lying between them. The germline V gene has CDR1 MNHEY and CDR2 SVGEGT. This CDR3 spans 13 amino acids. The CDR3: CASTEGGLQPQHF. Here the CDR3 DNA reads TGTGCCAGCACCGAGGGGGGCTTACAGCCCCAGCATTTT.

As concerns this clonotype: This may arise from a read error, as a much more abundant clone is one base away. No conserved phenylalanine or tryptophan is present at the end of the CDR3, so a read error is the likely explanation. J is TRBJ2-1 and V is TRBV2; TRBD1 or TRBD2 may be the D gene (5 bases each). There are 15 residues in the CDR3. Germline CDR1 SNHLY, CDR2 FYNNEI. V lost 7 bases to trimming and J lost 0 bases, with 13 bases between them. CDR3 sequence (DNA): TGTGCCAGCAACCCGGGACGGAGCTCCTACAATGAGCAGTTCCTC. Residues: CASNPGRSSYNEQFL.

This clonotype has at least ten counts. The chain joins TRBV20-1 to TRBJ2-3; D is perhaps TRBD2 (5 bases). CDR3 length equals 15 residues. The germline gives CDR1 DFQATT, CDR2 SNEGSKA (reference sequence). Trimming shortened V by 6 bases and J by 0 bases, and 16 bases separated the two germline ends. CDR3 nucleotides: TGCAGTGCCGGGGATGAGCGGAGGAGCACAGATACGCAGTATTTT. It encodes CSAGDERRSTDTQYF.

In its sample, this clonotype was seen many times. The chain couples TRBV15 to TRBJ2-1; 7 bases fit TRBD2. This CDR3 has 16 amino acids. CDR1 and CDR2 (germline): LNHNV, YYDKDF (reference sequence). V was pared by 0 bases and J by 3 bases, with 5 bases of the junction left unmatched. The CDR3 region is CATSREVAGNYNEQFF. The CDR3 DNA follows: TGTGCCACCAGCAGAGAGGTAGCGGGCAACTACAATGAGCAGTTCTTC.

The table lists this clonotype with many counts. The J gene is TRBJ1-6, the V gene TRBV19, with 8 bases aligning to TRBD1. The junction had 2 bases not matched to a gene; V was cut back by 8 bases and J by 8 bases. Per the germline V gene, CDR1 is LNHDA and CDR2 is SQIVND (reference sequence). The CDR3 spans 12 residues. The CDR3 here is CASGQGYSPLHF. In DNA, the CDR3 is TGTGCCAGTGGACAGGGCTATTCACCCCTCCACTTT.

The genes are TRBV27 and TRBJ2-6; D unclear. V was pared by 6 bases and J by 0 bases, with 6 bases between. The V gene's germline CDR1 is MNHEY and CDR2 SMNVEV (reference sequence). The CDR3 has 14 amino acids. The CDR3 DNA follows: TGTGCCAGCAGACGCATCTCTGGGGCCAACGTCCTGACTTTC. This gives the protein CASRRISGANVLTF.

This clonotype was counted at least ten times. V gene TRBV7-9 combines with J gene TRBJ1-3; D gene ambiguous. The V gene's germline CDR1 is SEHNR and CDR2 FQNEAQ (reference sequence). Trimming left V 5 bases short and J 1 base short, with 15 bases between. The CDR3 consists of 16 residues. This CDR3 is CASSPSTGGSGNTIYF. The CDR3 bases are TGTGCCAGCAGCCCGAGCACTGGCGGTTCTGGAAACACCATATATTTT.

This clonotype was observed many times. V usage is TRBV13 and J usage is TRBJ1-2, with 9 nucleotides matching TRBD1. Trimming took 3 bases from V and 5 from J; bases not matched to a gene: 10. The CDR3 runs 16 residues. Looked up from germline, CDR1 is PRHDT and CDR2 is FYEKMQ (reference sequence). The CDR3 nucleotides are TGTGCCAGCAGCTTGTTTAGGGACAGGGAGACATATGGCTACACCTTC. This translates into CASSLFRDRETYGYTF.

In its sample, this clonotype was seen many times. The rearrangement joins TRBV6-5 to TRBJ2-1; TRBD2 might be the D (5 bases). Germline loops: CDR1 MNHEY, CDR2 SVGAGI. The CDR3 totals 13 residues. Trimming removed 7 bases at V and 3 bases at J, with 10 bases between. The CDR3: CASKDGGYNEQFF. The CDR3 DNA sequence: TGTGCCAGCAAAGATGGAGGCTACAATGAGCAGTTCTTC.